The 29 T cell receptor beta chains in this list originate from one sample, sequenced in a study of blood T cell repertoires in COVID-19. Clones were sequenced by immunoSEQ multiplex PCR, and TCRdb holds only the in-frame ones, with some missing. The repertoire holds 150,000 to 200,000 clones, with approximately 80% as singletons. The specimen was PBMCs or T cells enriched from blood (not recorded which). These receptors were obtained from a man in his fifties or sixties who had recovered from COVID-19.

The CDR3 protein is CASSLGPTLGQFNSNQPQHF. In nucleotides, the CDR3 is TGTGCCAGCAGTTTAGGCCCCACCCTGGGCCAGTTTAATAGCAATCAGCCCCAGCATTTT. The chain recombines TRBV28 with TRBJ1-5; D gene ambiguous. There are 20 residues in the CDR3. Trimming cost V 2 bases and J 0 bases, with 23 bases left between them. Germline V CDR1 and CDR2: MDHEN, SYDVKM.

Here the CDR3 DNA reads TGTGCCAGCAGTGACCGAACAGGGTCCTCCTACAATGAGCAGTTCTTC. Amino acid sequence: CASSDRTGSSYNEQFF. The chain joins TRBV6-1 to TRBJ2-1, with a weak D call TRBD1 (6 bases). The V end lost 3 bases, the J end lost 0 bases, and 12 bases lay between the germline ends. Germline V gene data show CDR1 as MNHNS and CDR2 as SASEGT. This CDR3 is 16 amino acids long.

This clone appeared once. V is TRBV27 and J is TRBJ2-2, with a possible D match to TRBD1 (6 bases). Germline lookup yields CDR1 MNHEY and CDR2 SMNVEV (reference sequence). Trimming pared 2 bases from V and 6 bases from J, leaving 10 bases between. The CDR3 has 14 amino acids. The CDR3 DNA follows: TGTGCCAGCAGTTTACACAGGGATGCCGGGGAGCTGTTTTTT. Encoded protein: CASSLHRDAGELFF.

CDR3 DNA sequence: TGCGCCAGCAGCCCCACAGGGTTGCAGGCTTTCTTT. This translates into CASSPTGLQAFF. The chain links TRBV5-1 to TRBJ1-1; tentative D call: TRBD1 (6 bases). Trimming stripped 4 bases from V and 11 bases from J, with 15 bases between. CDR3 length: 12 residues. From germline, CDR1 is SGHRS and CDR2 YFSETQ.

This chain joins TRBV24-1 and TRBJ2-3; 9 bases align to TRBD2. Trimming at V came to 6 bases and at J to 0 bases, leaving 3 bases not matched to a gene. This CDR3 is built from 15 residues. Germline V lookup: CDR1 KGHDR, CDR2 SFDVKD. Here the CDR3 reads CATSSGGSSTDTQYF. CDR3 bases: TGTGCCACCAGTAGCGGGGGGTCTAGCACAGATACGCAGTATTTT.

This chain joins TRBV16 and TRBJ2-4, with a possible D match to TRBD2 (5 bases). Trimming left V 0 bases short and J 0 bases short, with 18 bases between. The germline CDR1 and CDR2 sequences are KGHSY and FQNENV. The CDR3 totals 19 residues. CDR3 nucleotides: TGTGCCAGCAGCCAATCCGTTGGGCAGGAGGACGGAGCCAAAAACATTCAGTACTTC. Amino acid sequence: CASSQSVGQEDGAKNIQYF.

The chain recombines TRBV2 with TRBJ2-3, with D perhaps TRBD1 (6 bases). V was clipped by 7 bases and J by 4 bases, with 12 bases between them. The CDR3 contains 13 residues. Germline values: CDR1 SNHLY, CDR2 FYNNEI. CDR3 sequence reads: CASIGPGADTQYF. DNA for the CDR3: TGTGCCAGCATCGGCCCAGGGGCAGATACGCAGTATTTT.

This clone was counted between two and nine times. The V and J genes are TRBV19 and TRBJ1-5, with D uncertain. Germline V CDR1 and CDR2: LNHDA, SQIVND (reference sequence). Trimming removed 6 bases from V and 2 bases from J, with 17 bases in between. The CDR3 runs 16 residues. CDR3 bases: TGTGCCAGTAGGAAAACCCGAGAGGGCGGCAATCAGCCCCAGCATTTT. This encodes CASRKTREGGNQPQHF. The entire variable domain, with the rest obtained from reference TRBV19 and TRBJ1-5, is as follows: DGGITQSPKYLFRKEGQNVTLSCEQNLNHDAMYWYRQDPGQGLRLIYYSQIVNDFQKGDIAEGYSVSREKKESFPLTVTSAQKNPTAFYLCASRKTREGGNQPQHFGDGTRLSIL.

This rearrangement joins TRBV6-5 to TRBJ1-6, with TRBD1 as a possible D gene (6 bases). CDR1 and CDR2 from the germline V gene are MNHEY and SVGAGI. Trimming cost V 3 bases and J 8 bases, with 14 bases left between them. The CDR3 runs to 15 residues. The CDR3 nucleotides read TGTGCCAGCAGTTATACGACAGGAAACGATTCACCCCTCCACTTT. It translates to CASSYTTGNDSPLHF.

This clone was seen ten or more times. The chain employs TRBV7-9 and TRBJ1-6; no firm D call. CDR1 SEHNR and CDR2 FQNEAQ come from the germline V gene (reference sequence). V was shortened by 4 bases and J by 0 bases, with 10 bases between the two germline ends. The CDR3 consists of 16 residues. The CDR3 spells CASSSISDSYNSPLHF. DNA for the CDR3: TGTGCCAGCAGCTCAATCAGTGACTCCTATAATTCACCCCTCCACTTT.

The chain has TRBV19 and TRBJ2-7; 14 positions agree with TRBD2. The CDR3 extends over 14 amino acids. The V gene's germline CDR1 is LNHDA and CDR2 SQIVND (reference sequence). The V segment lost 5 bases and the J segment 6 bases; nucleotides outside the gene matches: 3. CDR3 sequence reads: CASSGTSGRGEQYF. For the CDR3, the DNA is TGTGCCAGTAGTGGGACTAGCGGGAGAGGCGAGCAGTACTTC.

This clone has only a few counts. V is TRBV7-9 and J is TRBJ2-7; 9 bases agree with TRBD1. Trimming at V came to 2 bases and at J to 1 base, leaving 6 bases not matched to a gene. The CDR3 length is 16 residues. From germline, CDR1 is SEHNR and CDR2 FQNEAQ (reference sequence). In nucleotides, the CDR3 is TGTGCCAGCAGCTTAATGGGGACAGGGAGGTCCTACGAGCAGTACTTC. Protein product: CASSLMGTGRSYEQYF. The entire variable domain, with the rest obtained from reference TRBV7-9 and TRBJ2-7, is as follows: DTGVSQNPRHKITKRGQNVTFRCDPISEHNRLYWYRQTLGQGPEFLTYFQNEAQLEKSRLLSDRFSAERPKGSFSTLEIQRTEQGDSAMYLCASSLMGTGRSYEQYFGPGTRLTVT.

The chain is built from TRBV6-4 and TRBJ2-5; possible D gene TRBD1, 6 bases. Germline V lookup: CDR1 MRHNA, CDR2 SNTAGT. Trimming stripped 0 bases from V and 2 bases from J, with 7 bases between. The length of the CDR3 is 14 residues. DNA for the CDR3: TGTGCCAGCAGTGACTCGAGGGGGCAAGAGACCCAGTACTTC. Protein sequence: CASSDSRGQETQYF.

A word on this clone: Other DNA variants within this sample encode the same CDR3. The chain joins TRBV5-1 to TRBJ1-5; TRBD1 aligns across 7 bases. The CDR3 has 14 amino acids. Trimming cost V 0 bases and J 5 bases; bases outside gene matches: 2. CDR1 is SGHRS, CDR2 YFSETQ, per germline. The CDR3 is CASSLGDRDQPQHF. CDR3 DNA: TGCGCCAGCAGCTTGGGGGACAGAGATCAGCCCCAGCATTTT.

The chain has TRBV7-6 and TRBJ2-7, with 8 bases matching TRBD1. Germline V gene lookup returns CDR1 SGHVS and CDR2 FNYEAQ. The CDR3 contains 13 residues. The J segment lost 3 bases and the V segment lost 6 bases, leaving 4 bases of the junction unmatched. CDR3 sequence reads: CASRKGQGYEQYF. Here the CDR3 DNA reads TGTGCCAGCAGGAAAGGACAGGGCTACGAGCAGTACTTC.

The chain joins TRBV6-5 to TRBJ1-2; 9 bases line up with TRBD1. The CDR3 sequence is 14 residues long. V trimming: 6 bases; J trimming: 6 bases; junction bases outside the gene matches: 8. Germline V gives CDR1 MNHEY, CDR2 SVGAGI. The CDR3 DNA reads TGTGCCAGCAGACCAACCGGGACAGGGCATGGCTACACCTTC. Its protein product is CASRPTGTGHGYTF.

This chain connects TRBV5-1 to TRBJ2-1; 8 bases line up with TRBD2. From germline, CDR1 is SGHRS and CDR2 YFSETQ. The CDR3 extends over 15 amino acids. The V segment lost 2 bases and the J segment 9 bases; nucleotides outside the gene matches: 10. DNA of the CDR3: TGCGCCAGCAGCTTACTTAGCGGCGGGACTAGTGAGCAGTTCTTC. Amino acids: CASSLLSGGTSEQFF.

The chain recombines TRBV11-3 with TRBJ2-1; D is unresolved. Trimming stripped 2 bases from V and 5 bases from J, with 7 bases between. The CDR3 totals 13 residues. CDR1 SGHNT and CDR2 YENEEA come from the germline V gene. The CDR3 coding sequence is TGTGCCAGCAGCTTAAACGAGGACAATGAGCAGTTCTTC. Translating gives CASSLNEDNEQFF.

This chain uses TRBV19 with TRBJ2-1, with 10 positions matching TRBD2. From germline, CDR1 is LNHDA and CDR2 SQIVND (reference sequence). The V and J ends lost 6 bases and 2 bases, in that order; junction bases with no gene match: 4. The CDR3 extends over 15 amino acids. CDR3 residues: CASRTGTSAYNEQFF. CDR3 DNA sequence: TGTGCCAGTAGGACCGGGACTAGCGCCTACAATGAGCAGTTCTTC.

The chain uses TRBV12-3 or TRBV12-4 and TRBJ1-5; 7 bases are a match to TRBD1. There are 13 residues in the CDR3. V dropped 5 bases and J dropped 6; count of bases not matched to a gene: 4. For the CDR3, the DNA is TGTGCCAGCAGTACCAGACAGGGTCAGCCCCAGCATTTT. This encodes CASSTRQGQPQHF.

V and J are TRBV7-8 and TRBJ2-1, with 9 positions matching TRBD1. J was trimmed by 1 base and V by 8 bases; bases with no gene match: 6. CDR3 size: 15 residues. The germline V gene encodes CDR1 SGHVS and CDR2 FQNEAQ. This CDR3 reads CASRTDRGSYNEQFF. CDR3 DNA: TGTGCCAGCCGGACGGACAGGGGATCCTACAATGAGCAGTTCTTC.

Of note for this clone: Distinct nucleotide sequences in the sample also encode this CDR3. The chain joins TRBV19 to TRBJ1-5; D gene unclear. V was shortened by 3 bases and J by 5 bases, with 11 bases between the two germline ends. CDR1 LNHDA and CDR2 SQIVND come from the germline V gene (reference sequence). CDR3 length: 14 amino acids. The CDR3 DNA reads TGTGCCAGTAGTATCGGTCAGGTTTATCAGCCCCAGCATTTT. Translated: CASSIGQVYQPQHF.

The chain has TRBV10-3 and TRBJ2-5; D unclear. The CDR3 runs 13 residues. The germline CDR1 and CDR2 sequences are ENHRY and SYGVKD. V was shortened by 5 bases and J by 3 bases, with 10 bases between the two germline ends. The CDR3 nucleotides read TGTGCCATCAGTAGCTATGACAAAGAGACCCAGTACTTC. This sequence encodes CAISSYDKETQYF.

The V and J genes are TRBV5-4 and TRBJ2-7; D might be TRBD1 (6 bases). The ends were cut back, 3 bases at V and 5 bases at J, with 12 bases in the middle. The CDR3 runs to 13 residues. CDR1 SGHNT and CDR2 YYREEE come from the germline V gene (reference sequence). DNA of the CDR3: TGTGCCAGCAGCTCCCACAGGGACAACGAGCAGTACTTC. Encoded protein: CASSSHRDNEQYF.

V usage is TRBV9 and J usage is TRBJ1-1, with 8 bases that match TRBD1. This CDR3 is built from 15 residues. V dropped 3 bases and J dropped 1; count of bases not matched to a gene: 5. Germline V gives CDR1 SGDLS, CDR2 YYNGEE. The CDR3 loop is CASSATGTGNTEAFF. Here the CDR3 DNA reads TGTGCCAGCAGCGCCACCGGGACAGGGAACACTGAAGCTTTCTTT.

This chain joins TRBV12-3 or TRBV12-4 and TRBJ1-3; D unresolved. CDR3 length: 13 amino acids. Trimming removed 1 base at V and 4 bases at J, with 5 bases between. The CDR3, as DNA: TGTGCCAGCAGTTTAGAACTCGGAAACACCATATATTTT. It is translated as CASSLELGNTIYF.

The chain recombines TRBV3-1 (or the pseudogene TRBV3-2) with TRBJ1-1; D is undetermined. CDR1 is LGHDT, CDR2 YNNKEL, per germline (reference sequence). The CDR3 runs to 11 residues. Trimming removed 6 bases from V and 2 bases from J, with 4 bases in between. Here the CDR3 DNA reads TGTGCCAGCAGGAGTAACACTGAAGCTTTCTTT. Translation gives CASRSNTEAFF.

This chain uses TRBV7-2 with TRBJ2-7; D is possibly TRBD1 (5 bases). Trimming took off 3 bases at V and 4 bases at J, with 10 bases between the two ends. Looked up from germline, CDR1 is SGHTA and CDR2 is FQGNSA. The CDR3 consists of 13 residues. The CDR3 protein is CASSFDREYEQYF. In DNA, the CDR3 is TGTGCCAGCAGCTTCGACAGAGAATACGAGCAGTACTTC. The full variable domain, in which reference TRBV7-2 and TRBJ2-7 provide the parts outside the CDR3, is GAGVSQSPSNKVTEKGKDVELRCDPISGHTALYWYRQSLGQGLEFLIYFQGNSAPDKSGLPSDRFSAERTGGSVSTLTIQRTQQEDSAVYLCASSFDREYEQYFGPGTRLTVT.

The rearrangement joins TRBV5-1 to TRBJ2-2; 9 nucleotides agree with TRBD1. Germline CDR1 SGHRS, CDR2 YFSETQ. There are 17 residues in the CDR3. Losses at the gene ends were 4 bases for V and 5 bases for J; bases not matched to a gene: 12. DNA of the CDR3: TGCGCCAGCAGCCCGGTCACCGGGACAGGGCGTACCGGGGAGCTGTTTTTT. Protein: CASSPVTGTGRTGELFF.